This paragraph covers one T cell receptor (beta chain) sequence. Antigen unknown. The donors comprised healthy bone marrow donors. Despite likely unrecorded immune exposures, the donors were nominally healthy at the time of sampling. Trimming left V 2 bases short and J 4 bases short, with 11 bases between. Germline V gene data show CDR1 as MGHDK and CDR2 as SYGVNS. The CDR3 spans 14 residues. The sample originates from a study of cytomegalovirus exposure and HLA in healthy donors. Findings and limits, study-wide: Apparent HLA restriction characterized most CMV-associated TCR beta chains in a later analysis.

PCR amplification relied on 60 Vbeta primers (plus 13 Jbeta primers). The protocol was immunoSEQ multiplex PCR, while the TCRdb copy is restricted to in-frame clones and leaves out a portion. This table holds roughly 120,000 clones, around 77% found once. Sequencing used PBMCs. The clonotype was recovered from a woman in her thirties or forties in good health and CMV-seropositive. The chain is built from TRBV25-1 and TRBJ2-5; possibly TRBD2 for D (5 bases). The CDR3 nucleotides read TGTGCCAGCAGTGAAGTGGAGGCTGGAGAGACCCAGTACTTC. Translating gives CASSEVEAGETQYF.